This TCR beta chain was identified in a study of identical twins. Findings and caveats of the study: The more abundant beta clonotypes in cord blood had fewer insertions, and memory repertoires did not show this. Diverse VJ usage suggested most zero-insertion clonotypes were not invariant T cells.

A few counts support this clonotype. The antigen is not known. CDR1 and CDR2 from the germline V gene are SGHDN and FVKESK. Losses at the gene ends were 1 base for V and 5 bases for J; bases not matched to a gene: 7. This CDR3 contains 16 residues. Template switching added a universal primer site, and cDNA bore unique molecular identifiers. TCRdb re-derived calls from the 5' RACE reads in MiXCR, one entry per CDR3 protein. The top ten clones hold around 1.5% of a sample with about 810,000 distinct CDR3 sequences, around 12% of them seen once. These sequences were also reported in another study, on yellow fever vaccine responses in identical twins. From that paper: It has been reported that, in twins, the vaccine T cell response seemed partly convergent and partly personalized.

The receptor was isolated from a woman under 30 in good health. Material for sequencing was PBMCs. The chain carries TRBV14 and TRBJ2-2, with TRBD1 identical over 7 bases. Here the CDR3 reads CASSQGQGVRTGELFF. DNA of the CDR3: TGTGCCAGCAGCCAAGGTCAGGGGGTCCGGACCGGGGAGCTGTTTTTT.